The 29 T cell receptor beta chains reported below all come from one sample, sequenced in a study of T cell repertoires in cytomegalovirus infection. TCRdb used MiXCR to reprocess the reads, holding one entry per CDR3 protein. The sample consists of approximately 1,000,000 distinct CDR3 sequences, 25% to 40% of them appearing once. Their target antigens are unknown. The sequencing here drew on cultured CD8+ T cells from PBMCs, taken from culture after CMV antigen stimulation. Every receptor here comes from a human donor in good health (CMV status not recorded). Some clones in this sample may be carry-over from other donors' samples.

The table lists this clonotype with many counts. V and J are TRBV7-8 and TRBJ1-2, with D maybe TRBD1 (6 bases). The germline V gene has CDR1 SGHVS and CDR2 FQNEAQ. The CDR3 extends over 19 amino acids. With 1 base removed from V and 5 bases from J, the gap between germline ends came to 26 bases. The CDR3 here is CASSLEWEVDGTGWYGYTF. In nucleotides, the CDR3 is TGTGCCAGCAGCTTAGAGTGGGAGGTGGATGGAACAGGGTGGTATGGCTACACCTTC.

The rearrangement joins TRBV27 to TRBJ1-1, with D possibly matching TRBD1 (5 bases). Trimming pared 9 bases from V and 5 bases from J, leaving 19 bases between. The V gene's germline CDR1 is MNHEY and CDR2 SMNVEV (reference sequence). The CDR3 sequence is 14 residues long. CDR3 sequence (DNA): TGTGCCAGTTACCGTGGGGGGATAGGGACTGAAGCTTTCTTT. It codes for CASYRGGIGTEAFF.

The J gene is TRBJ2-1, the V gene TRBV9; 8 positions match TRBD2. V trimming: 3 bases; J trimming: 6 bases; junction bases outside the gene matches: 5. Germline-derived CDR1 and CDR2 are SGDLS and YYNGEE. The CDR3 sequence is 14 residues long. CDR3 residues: CASSASGGLNEQFF. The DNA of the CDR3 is TGTGCCAGCAGCGCCAGCGGGGGACTCAATGAGCAGTTCTTC.

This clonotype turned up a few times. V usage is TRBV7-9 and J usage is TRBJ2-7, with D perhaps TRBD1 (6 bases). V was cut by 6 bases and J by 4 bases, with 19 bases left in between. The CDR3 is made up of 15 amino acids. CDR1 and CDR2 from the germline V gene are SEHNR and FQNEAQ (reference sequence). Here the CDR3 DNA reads TGTGCCAGCAGTTCCCGGGACAATTCTTTATACGAGCAGTACTTC. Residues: CASSSRDNSLYEQYF.

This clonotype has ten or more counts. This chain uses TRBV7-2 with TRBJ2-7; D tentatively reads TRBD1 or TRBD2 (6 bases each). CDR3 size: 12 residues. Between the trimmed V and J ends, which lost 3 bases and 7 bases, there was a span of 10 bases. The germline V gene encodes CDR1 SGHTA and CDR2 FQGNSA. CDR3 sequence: CASSFRGGEQYF. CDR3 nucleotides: TGTGCCAGCAGCTTCCGAGGGGGGGAGCAGTACTTC. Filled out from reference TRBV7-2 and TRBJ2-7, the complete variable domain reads GAGVSQSPSNKVTEKGKDVELRCDPISGHTALYWYRQSLGQGLEFLIYFQGNSAPDKSGLPSDRFSAERTGGSVSTLTIQRTQQEDSAVYLCASSFRGGEQYFGPGTRLTVT.

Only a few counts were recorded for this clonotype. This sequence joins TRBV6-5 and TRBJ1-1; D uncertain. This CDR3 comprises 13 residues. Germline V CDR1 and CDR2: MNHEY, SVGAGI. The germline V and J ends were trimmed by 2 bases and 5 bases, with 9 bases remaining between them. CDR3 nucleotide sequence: TGTGCCAGCAGTTACGGGGTGAGGACTGAAGCTTTCTTT. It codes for CASSYGVRTEAFF.

The CDR3 protein is CASSHRGAPDTQYF. In DNA form, the CDR3 reads TGTGCCAGCAGTCACCGGGGGGCCCCAGATACGCAGTATTTT. The chain recombines TRBV6-2 or TRBV6-3 with TRBJ2-3, with TRBD2 as a possible D gene (7 bases). There are 14 residues in the CDR3. Trimming stripped 5 bases from V and 4 bases from J, with 13 bases between. Germline V gives CDR1 MNHEY, CDR2 SVGEGT.

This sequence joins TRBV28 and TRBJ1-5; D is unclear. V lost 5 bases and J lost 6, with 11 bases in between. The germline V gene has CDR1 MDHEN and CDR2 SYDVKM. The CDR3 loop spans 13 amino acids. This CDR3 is CASSIDILQPQHF. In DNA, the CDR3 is TGTGCCAGCAGTATCGACATTCTTCAGCCCCAGCATTTT.

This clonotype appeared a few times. CDR3 nucleotide sequence: TGTGCCAGCAGCTTAGAAGCCGGCGGGGGCACTGAAGCTTTCTTT. The encoded protein is CASSLEAGGGTEAFF. The rearrangement uses TRBV7-9 and TRBJ1-1, with a possible D match to TRBD1 (5 bases). The germline V gene has CDR1 SEHNR and CDR2 FQNEAQ (reference sequence). With 1 base removed from V and 4 bases from J, the gap between germline ends came to 13 bases. This CDR3 has 15 residues.

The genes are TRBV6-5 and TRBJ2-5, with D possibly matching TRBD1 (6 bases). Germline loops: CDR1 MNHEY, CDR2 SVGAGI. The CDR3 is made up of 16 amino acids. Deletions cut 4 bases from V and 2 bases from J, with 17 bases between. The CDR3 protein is CASSSLLGAVQETQYF. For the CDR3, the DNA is TGTGCCAGCAGTTCTCTGTTGGGGGCCGTACAAGAGACCCAGTACTTC.

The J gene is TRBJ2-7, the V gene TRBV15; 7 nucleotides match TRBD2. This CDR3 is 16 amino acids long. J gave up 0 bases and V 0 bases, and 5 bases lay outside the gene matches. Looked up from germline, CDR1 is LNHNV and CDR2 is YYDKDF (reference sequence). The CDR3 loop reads CATSRDQGLPSYEQYF. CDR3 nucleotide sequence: TGTGCCACCAGCAGAGATCAGGGACTACCCTCCTACGAGCAGTACTTC.

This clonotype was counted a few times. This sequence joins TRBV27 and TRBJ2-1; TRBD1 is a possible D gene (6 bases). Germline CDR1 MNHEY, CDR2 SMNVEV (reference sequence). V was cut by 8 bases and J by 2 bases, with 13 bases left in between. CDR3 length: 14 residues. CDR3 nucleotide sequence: TGTGCCAGCGGCCCCGGGACAACCTACAATGAGCAGTTCTTC. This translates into CASGPGTTYNEQFF.

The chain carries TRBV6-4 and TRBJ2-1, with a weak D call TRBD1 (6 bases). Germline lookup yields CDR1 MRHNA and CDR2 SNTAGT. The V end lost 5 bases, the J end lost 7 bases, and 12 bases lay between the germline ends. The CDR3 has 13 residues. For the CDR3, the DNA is TGTGCCAGCAGTAAGAACACAGGGAATGAGCAGTTCTTC. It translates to CASSKNTGNEQFF.

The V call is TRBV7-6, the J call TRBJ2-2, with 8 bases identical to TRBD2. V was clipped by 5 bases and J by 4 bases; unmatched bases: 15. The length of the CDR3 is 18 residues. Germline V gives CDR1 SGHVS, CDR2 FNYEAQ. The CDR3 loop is CASSPNNRAGESTGELFF. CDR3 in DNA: TGTGCCAGCAGCCCTAATAATAGAGCGGGGGAGAGCACCGGGGAGCTGTTTTTT.

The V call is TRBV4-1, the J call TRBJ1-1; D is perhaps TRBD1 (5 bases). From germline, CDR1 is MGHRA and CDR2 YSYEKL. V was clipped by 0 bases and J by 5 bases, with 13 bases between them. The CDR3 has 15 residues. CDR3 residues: CASSQDQSGGTEAFF. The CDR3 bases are TGCGCCAGCAGCCAAGATCAAAGCGGGGGGACTGAAGCTTTCTTT.

Here the CDR3 reads CASSTEGANTEAFF. The CDR3 region has the DNA TGCGCCAGCAGCACCGAGGGGGCGAACACTGAAGCTTTCTTT. The J gene is TRBJ1-1, the V gene TRBV5-1, with TRBD1 identical over 7 bases. Germline V gene sequence: CDR1 SGHRS, CDR2 YFSETQ. With 4 bases clipped from V and 1 base from J, the junction kept 4 bases outside the gene matches. CDR3 length: 14 amino acids.

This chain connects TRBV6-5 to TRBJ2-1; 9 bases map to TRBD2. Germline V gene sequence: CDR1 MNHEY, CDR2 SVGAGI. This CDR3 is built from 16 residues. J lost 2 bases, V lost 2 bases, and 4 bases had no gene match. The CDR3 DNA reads TGTGCCAGCAGTTACGATCTAGCGGGGACCTACAATGAGCAGTTCTTC. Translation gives CASSYDLAGTYNEQFF.

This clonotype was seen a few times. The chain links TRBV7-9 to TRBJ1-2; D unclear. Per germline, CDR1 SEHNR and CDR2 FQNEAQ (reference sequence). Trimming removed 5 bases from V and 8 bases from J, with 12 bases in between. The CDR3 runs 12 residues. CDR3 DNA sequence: TGTGCCAGCAGCCCGGACCCCTCCGGCTACACCTTC. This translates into CASSPDPSGYTF.

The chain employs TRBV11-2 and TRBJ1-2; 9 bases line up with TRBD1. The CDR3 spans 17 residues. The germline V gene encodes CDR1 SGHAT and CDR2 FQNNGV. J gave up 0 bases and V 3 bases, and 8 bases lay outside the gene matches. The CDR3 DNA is TGTGCCAGCAGCTTTTTGGACAGGGGAAGAGCTAACTATGGCTACACCTTC. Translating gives CASSFLDRGRANYGYTF.

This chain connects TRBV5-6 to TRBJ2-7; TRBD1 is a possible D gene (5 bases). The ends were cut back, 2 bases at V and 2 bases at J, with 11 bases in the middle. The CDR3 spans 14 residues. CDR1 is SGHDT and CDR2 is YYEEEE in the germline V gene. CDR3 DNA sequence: TGTGCCAGCAGCTTCCAGGGTGATACCTACGAGCAGTACTTC. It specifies CASSFQGDTYEQYF.

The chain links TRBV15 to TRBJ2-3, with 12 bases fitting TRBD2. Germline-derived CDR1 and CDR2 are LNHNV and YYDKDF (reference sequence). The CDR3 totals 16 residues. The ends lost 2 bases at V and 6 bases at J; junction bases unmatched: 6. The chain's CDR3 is CATSRLRTSGVDTQYF. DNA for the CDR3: TGTGCCACCAGCAGACTCCGGACTAGCGGGGTGGATACGCAGTATTTT.

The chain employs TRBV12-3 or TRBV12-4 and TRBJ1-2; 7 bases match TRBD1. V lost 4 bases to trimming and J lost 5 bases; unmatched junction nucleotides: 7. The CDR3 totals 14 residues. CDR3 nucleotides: TGTGCCAGCAGTTCGGCCGGGACAGCTTATGGCTACACCTTC. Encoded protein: CASSSAGTAYGYTF.

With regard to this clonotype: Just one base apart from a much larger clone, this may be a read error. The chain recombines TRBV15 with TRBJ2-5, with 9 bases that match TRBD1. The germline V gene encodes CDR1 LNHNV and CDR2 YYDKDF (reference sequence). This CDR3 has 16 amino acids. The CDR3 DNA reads TGTGTCACCAGCAGGCCGGGACAGGGTTTTGAAGAGACCCAGTACTTC. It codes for CVTSRPGQGFEETQYF.

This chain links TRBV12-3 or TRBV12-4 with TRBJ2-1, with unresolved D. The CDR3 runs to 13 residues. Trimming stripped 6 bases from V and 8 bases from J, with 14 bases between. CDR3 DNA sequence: TGTGCCAGCAGAAGCCGGACCCCCCATGAGCAGTTCTTC. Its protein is CASRSRTPHEQFF.

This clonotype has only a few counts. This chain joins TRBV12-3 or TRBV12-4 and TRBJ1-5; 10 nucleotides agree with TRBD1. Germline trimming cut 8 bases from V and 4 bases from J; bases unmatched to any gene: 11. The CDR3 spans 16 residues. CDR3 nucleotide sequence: TGTGCCAGCCTGGGCGGGGACAGGGGAATGAATCAGCCCCAGCATTTT. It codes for CASLGGDRGMNQPQHF.

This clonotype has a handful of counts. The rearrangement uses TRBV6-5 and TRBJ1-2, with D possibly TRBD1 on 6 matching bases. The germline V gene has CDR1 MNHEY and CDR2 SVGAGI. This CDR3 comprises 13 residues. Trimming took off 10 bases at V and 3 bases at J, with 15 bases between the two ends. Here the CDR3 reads CATLGGWDYGYTF. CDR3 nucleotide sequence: TGTGCCACCCTAGGGGGATGGGACTATGGCTACACCTTC.

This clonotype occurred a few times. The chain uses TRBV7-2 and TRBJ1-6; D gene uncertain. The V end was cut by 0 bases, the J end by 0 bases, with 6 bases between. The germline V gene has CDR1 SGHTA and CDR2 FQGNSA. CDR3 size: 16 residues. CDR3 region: CASSLAVNSYNSPLHF. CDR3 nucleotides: TGTGCCAGCAGCTTAGCAGTAAACTCCTATAATTCACCCCTCCACTTT. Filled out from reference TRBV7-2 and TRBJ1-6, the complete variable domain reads GAGVSQSPSNKVTEKGKDVELRCDPISGHTALYWYRQSLGQGLEFLIYFQGNSAPDKSGLPSDRFSAERTGGSVSTLTIQRTQQEDSAVYLCASSLAVNSYNSPLHFGNGTRLTVT.

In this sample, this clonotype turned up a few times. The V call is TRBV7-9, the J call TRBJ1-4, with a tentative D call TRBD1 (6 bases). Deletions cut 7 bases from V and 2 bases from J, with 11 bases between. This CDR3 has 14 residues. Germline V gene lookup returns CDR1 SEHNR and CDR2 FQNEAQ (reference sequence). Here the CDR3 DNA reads TGTGCCAGCACAGGGGATCAGACTAATGAAAAACTGTTTTTT. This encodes CASTGDQTNEKLFF.

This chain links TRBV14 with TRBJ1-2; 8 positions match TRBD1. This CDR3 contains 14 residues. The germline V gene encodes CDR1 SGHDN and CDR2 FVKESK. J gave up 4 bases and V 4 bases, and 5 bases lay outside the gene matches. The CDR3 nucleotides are TGTGCCAGCAGCCTGAAGACAGGGGCCTATGGCTACACCTTC. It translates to CASSLKTGAYGYTF.